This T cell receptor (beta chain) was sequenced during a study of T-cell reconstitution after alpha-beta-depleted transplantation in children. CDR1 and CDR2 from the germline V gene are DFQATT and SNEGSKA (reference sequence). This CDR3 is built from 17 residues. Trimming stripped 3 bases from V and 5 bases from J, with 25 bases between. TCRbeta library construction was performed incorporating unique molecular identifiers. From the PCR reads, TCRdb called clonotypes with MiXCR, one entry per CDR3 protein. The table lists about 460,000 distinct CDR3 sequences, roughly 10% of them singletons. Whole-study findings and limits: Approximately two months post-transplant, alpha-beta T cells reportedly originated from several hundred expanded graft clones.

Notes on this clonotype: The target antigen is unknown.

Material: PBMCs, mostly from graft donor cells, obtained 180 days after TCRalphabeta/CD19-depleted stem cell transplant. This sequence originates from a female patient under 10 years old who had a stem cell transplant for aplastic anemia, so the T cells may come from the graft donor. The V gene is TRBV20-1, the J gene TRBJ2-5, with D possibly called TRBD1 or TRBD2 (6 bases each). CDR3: CSASVVGGGGPRETQYF. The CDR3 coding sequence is TGCAGTGCTAGCGTCGTCGGCGGAGGGGGGCCTAGGGAGACCCAGTACTTC.